A single sample gave rise to the 29 T cell receptor beta chains below, sequenced in a study of cytomegalovirus exposure and HLA in healthy donors (dated by TCRdb to about 2017). Libraries were prepared through the immunoSEQ multiplex PCR assay. For the multiplex PCR, a mixture combining 60 forward primers for TCR Vbeta segments and 13 reverse primers for TCR Jbeta segments was used. TCRdb retrieved this table from immuneACCESS and kept in-frame rearrangements only. Not all clones are present; in checked studies, unresolved V genes account for under half, and no reason is known for the remainder. In all, the sample holds around 100,000 clones, and approximately 84% of those were seen once. Jointly, the top ten make up roughly 5.3% of the sample. What was sequenced was PBMCs. Every receptor here comes from a woman between 18 and 30 years old in good health and CMV-seropositive.

The chain has TRBV19 and TRBJ1-2; 9 nucleotides match TRBD1. V trimming: 4 bases; J trimming: 0 bases; junction bases outside the gene matches: 9. Per the germline V gene, CDR1 is LNHDA and CDR2 is SQIVND (reference sequence). The CDR3 runs 17 residues. CDR3 bases: TGTGCCAGTAGTACACCACAGGGGGCCTCTTCTAACTATGGCTACACCTTC. It codes for CASSTPQGASSNYGYTF.

This chain uses TRBV2 with TRBJ1-5, with D perhaps matching TRBD1 (5 bases). This CDR3 region has 17 residues. CDR1 and CDR2 (germline): SNHLY, FYNNEI. V was pared by 4 bases and J by 2 bases, with 18 bases between. CDR3 sequence (DNA): TGTGCCAGCAGTGTAGGCAGGGCGGGATCGGGCAATCAGCCCCAGCATTTT. Amino acid sequence: CASSVGRAGSGNQPQHF.

With respect to this clone: Sequence at one end of the junction differs from germline and may be a read error. The V gene is TRBV6-1, the J gene TRBJ1-5, with 8 bases aligning to TRBD1. The germline gives CDR1 MNHNS, CDR2 SASEGT. This CDR3 spans 13 amino acids. The CDR3 DNA is TGTGCCAGCAATACAGGGGGGGATCATCCCCAGCATTTT. Protein: CASNTGGDHPQHF.

CDR3 coding DNA: TGCGCCAGCAGCTACACCGGGACTAGTTTCAATGAGCAGTTCTTC. Its translation is CASSYTGTSFNEQFF. The J gene is TRBJ2-1, the V gene TRBV4-1, with 8 bases lining up with TRBD2. This CDR3 is 15 amino acids long. Germline V gene lookup returns CDR1 MGHRA and CDR2 YSYEKL. J lost 6 bases, V lost 5 bases, and 9 bases had no gene match.

V and J are TRBV9 and TRBJ2-1; 8 nucleotides agree with TRBD1. There are 15 residues in the CDR3. J gave up 2 bases and V 4 bases, and 5 bases lay outside the gene matches. Germline CDR1 is SGDLS and CDR2 is YYNGEE. The CDR3 nucleotides are TGTGCCAGCAGCACGACAGGGGAGCCCTACAATGAGCAGTTCTTC. Translated, it gives CASSTTGEPYNEQFF.

The rearrangement links TRBV5-1 to TRBJ2-1, with D possibly being TRBD2 (5 bases). The CDR3 has 14 residues. CDR1 SGHRS and CDR2 YFSETQ come from the germline V gene. Trimming stripped 1 base from V and 9 bases from J, with 14 bases between. Here the CDR3 DNA reads TGCGCCAGCAGCTTGTGGTTCGAGGGAAGTGAGCAGTTCTTC. This gives the protein CASSLWFEGSEQFF.

The chain joins TRBV7-8 to TRBJ1-1, with TRBD1 matching 7 bases. V shed 2 bases, J shed 5 bases, and the junction held 8 bases outside the gene matches. Germline CDR1 reads SGHVS; CDR2 reads FQNEAQ. The CDR3 length is 15 residues. CDR3 in amino acids: CASSLTVQGITEAFF. For the CDR3, the DNA is TGTGCCAGCAGCTTAACGGTACAGGGGATAACTGAAGCTTTCTTT.

The sample holds a few counts of this clone. The chain has TRBV30 and TRBJ1-5; 9 nucleotides match TRBD1. The germline V gene encodes CDR1 GTSNPN and CDR2 SVGIG (reference sequence). CDR3 length: 14 residues. V shed 1 base, J shed 6 bases, and the junction held 4 bases outside the gene matches. The CDR3 loop reads CAWSGTGDIQPQHF. The DNA of the CDR3 is TGTGCCTGGAGTGGGACAGGGGACATTCAGCCCCAGCATTTT.

The chain couples TRBV6-5 to TRBJ1-2; 8 bases match TRBD1. CDR3 length equals 14 residues. V lost 6 bases, J lost 4 bases, and 7 bases stayed unmatched. Germline V gives CDR1 MNHEY, CDR2 SVGAGI. DNA for the CDR3: TGTGCCAGCAGCCTGGAACAGGGGGTCTATGGCTACACCTTC. Encoded protein: CASSLEQGVYGYTF.

This clone came up once. The chain has TRBV4-1 and TRBJ2-1, with D unresolved. Germline values: CDR1 MGHRA, CDR2 YSYEKL. Trimming took 4 bases from V and 7 from J, leaving 14 bases between them. The CDR3 has 14 amino acids. The CDR3 DNA reads as TGCGCCAGCAGCCGCGAAGACATGCCAAATGAGCAGTTCTTC. Its protein is CASSREDMPNEQFF.

The rearrangement links TRBV18 to TRBJ1-2; TRBD1 might be the D (5 bases). This CDR3 is 12 amino acids long. The V and J ends lost 5 bases and 4 bases respectively, with 8 bases between them. The V gene's germline CDR1 is KGHSH and CDR2 LQKENI. DNA of the CDR3: TGTGCCAGCTCATATGACAGCTATGGCTACACCTTC. Translation: CASSYDSYGYTF. The entire variable domain, with the rest obtained from reference TRBV18 and TRBJ1-2, is as follows: NAGVMQNPRHLVRRRGQEARLRCSPMKGHSHVYWYRQLPEEGLKFMVYLQKENIIDESGMPKERFSAEFPKEGPSILRIQQVVRGDSAAYFCASSYDSYGYTFGSGTRLTVV.

The CDR3 reads CASSLSGDTIYF. CDR3 DNA sequence: TGTGCCAGCAGCTTGTCCGGAGACACCATATATTTT. V is TRBV13 and J is TRBJ1-3; D not resolved. Germline-derived CDR1 and CDR2 are PRHDT and FYEKMQ (reference sequence). The germline V and J ends were trimmed by 3 bases and 8 bases, with 8 bases remaining between them. This CDR3 comprises 12 residues.

The chain couples TRBV28 to TRBJ1-4, with 8 bases aligning to TRBD1. The ends lost 1 base at V and 7 bases at J; junction bases unmatched: 5. CDR3 length: 15 amino acids. The germline V gene has CDR1 MDHEN and CDR2 SYDVKM. CDR3 bases: TGTGCCAGCAGTTTATTAGGACAGGGAGTTGAAAAACTGTTTTTT. Its translation: CASSLLGQGVEKLFF.

The rearrangement uses TRBV5-1 and TRBJ2-1; 7 positions agree with TRBD1. This CDR3 contains 16 residues. J lost 4 bases, V lost 4 bases, and 11 bases had no gene match. Germline lookup yields CDR1 SGHRS and CDR2 YFSETQ. The CDR3 here is CASSVSAGTAYNEQFF. CDR3 nucleotides: TGCGCCAGCAGCGTGTCGGCCGGGACAGCATACAATGAGCAGTTCTTC.

This clone was seen a handful of times. This sequence joins TRBV5-5 and TRBJ1-4, with a weak D call TRBD1 (6 bases). V shed 0 bases and J shed 7 bases, with 13 bases lying between them. In germline, CDR1 is SGHKS, CDR2 YYEKEE (reference sequence). The CDR3 length is 15 residues. The CDR3 bases are TGTGCCAGCAGCTTGGCTGGGGGGGGCCCTGAAAAACTGTTTTTT. This gives the protein CASSLAGGGPEKLFF. The whole variable domain, filled in from reference TRBV5-5 and TRBJ1-4, reads DAGVTQSPTHLIKTRGQQVTLRCSPISGHKSVSWYQQVLGQGPQFIFQYYEKEERGRGNFPDRFSARQFPNYSSELNVNALLLGDSALYLCASSLAGGGPEKLFFGSGTQLSVL.

This chain connects TRBV6-1 to TRBJ1-6, with TRBD1 matching over 7 bases. This CDR3 contains 16 residues. CDR1 and CDR2 (germline): MNHNS, SASEGT. Trimming at V came to 4 bases and at J to 6 bases, leaving 9 bases not matched to a gene. The CDR3 DNA reads TGTGCCAGCAGTGCCATTGACAGGGCGGTTAATTCACCCCTCCACTTT. Translated, it gives CASSAIDRAVNSPLHF.

The chain joins TRBV7-2 to TRBJ2-1, with 8 bases lining up with TRBD2. With V trimmed by 4 bases and J by 2 bases, 7 bases remained unmatched. The CDR3 spans 16 residues. CDR1 SGHTA and CDR2 FQGNSA come from the germline V gene. CDR3 protein: CASSSIAAGAYNEQFF. Here the CDR3 DNA reads TGTGCCAGCAGCTCCATAGCAGCGGGAGCCTACAATGAGCAGTTCTTC.

The rearrangement joins TRBV5-5 to TRBJ1-2; 9 positions agree with TRBD1. Germline assignment: CDR1 SGHKS and CDR2 YYEKEE (reference sequence). The length of the CDR3 is 15 residues. J was trimmed by 5 bases and V by 0 bases; bases with no gene match: 5. The CDR3 sequence: CASSLGDRVIYGYTF. The CDR3 region has the DNA TGTGCCAGCAGCTTGGGGGACAGGGTTATATATGGCTACACCTTC. Filled out from reference TRBV5-5 and TRBJ1-2, the complete variable domain reads DAGVTQSPTHLIKTRGQQVTLRCSPISGHKSVSWYQQVLGQGPQFIFQYYEKEERGRGNFPDRFSARQFPNYSSELNVNALLLGDSALYLCASSLGDRVIYGYTFGSGTRLTVV.

DNA of the CDR3: TGTGCCAGCAGCACCTGGGACATGGAGACCCAGTACTTC. Its translation: CASSTWDMETQYF. The chain combines TRBV9 with TRBJ2-5, with TRBD1 as a possible D gene (6 bases). Germline V lookup: CDR1 SGDLS, CDR2 YYNGEE. The germline V and J ends were trimmed by 4 bases and 5 bases, with 12 bases remaining between them. The CDR3 loop spans 13 amino acids.

V gene TRBV7-9 combines with J gene TRBJ2-7; the match to TRBD2 covers 10 bases. The CDR3 is 14 residues long. V shed 3 bases, J shed 2 bases, and the junction held 1 base outside the gene matches. Germline values: CDR1 SEHNR, CDR2 FQNEAQ (reference sequence). As DNA, the CDR3 is TGTGCCAGCAGCTTTGGGACTAGCGCCTACGAGCAGTACTTC. The encoded protein is CASSFGTSAYEQYF.

Of note for this clone: The sample holds other DNA sequences that translate to the same CDR3. This chain links TRBV6-5 with TRBJ1-1; 10 bases fit TRBD1. Germline CDR1 is MNHEY and CDR2 is SVGAGI. J lost 1 base, V lost 6 bases, and 5 bases had no gene match. The CDR3 loop spans 15 amino acids. The CDR3 region is CASRPWDRGNTEAFF. The CDR3 bases are TGTGCCAGCAGGCCTTGGGACAGGGGGAACACTGAAGCTTTCTTT.

The chain uses TRBV7-9 and TRBJ1-3; D gene ambiguous. The CDR3 spans 15 residues. The germline V gene has CDR1 SEHNR and CDR2 FQNEAQ (reference sequence). Trimming shortened V by 5 bases and J by 1 base, and 12 bases separated the two germline ends. The CDR3 spells CASSPRLSSGNTIYF. CDR3 DNA: TGTGCCAGCAGCCCACGCCTCAGTTCTGGAAACACCATATATTTT.

This chain connects TRBV29-1 to TRBJ1-2; 8 nucleotides line up with TRBD1. Germline CDR1 SQVTM, CDR2 ANQGSEA. The length of the CDR3 is 13 residues. The J segment lost 7 bases and the V segment lost 6 bases, leaving 10 bases of the junction unmatched. CDR3 nucleotides: TGCAGCGTCCCCTCGACAGGGGTAATTGGCTACACCTTC. Translation: CSVPSTGVIGYTF.

This rearrangement joins TRBV5-6 to TRBJ1-1; maybe TRBD1 (6 bases). This CDR3 spans 13 amino acids. The V end lost 0 bases, the J end lost 5 bases, and 8 bases lay between the germline ends. In germline, CDR1 is SGHDT, CDR2 YYEEEE. CDR3 coding DNA: TGTGCCAGCAGCTTGGCCGACAGGACTGAAGCTTTCTTT. Protein sequence: CASSLADRTEAFF. The entire variable domain, with the rest obtained from reference TRBV5-6 and TRBJ1-1, is as follows: DAGVTQSPTHLIKTRGQQVTLRCSPKSGHDTVSWYQQALGQGPQFIFQYYEEEERQRGNFPDRFSGHQFPNYSSELNVNALLLGDSALYLCASSLADRTEAFFGQGTRLTVV.

The V and J genes are TRBV6-1 and TRBJ2-5, with TRBD2 matching over 12 bases. The germline V gene has CDR1 MNHNS and CDR2 SASEGT. The CDR3 spans 15 residues. V lost 1 base to trimming and J lost 3 bases; unmatched junction nucleotides: 0. CDR3 in amino acids: CASSEGLAGEETQYF. In nucleotides, the CDR3 is TGTGCCAGCAGTGAAGGACTAGCGGGGGAAGAGACCCAGTACTTC.

V usage is TRBV27 and J usage is TRBJ1-2; 8 bases match TRBD1. Germline assignment: CDR1 MNHEY and CDR2 SMNVEV (reference sequence). Unmatched junction bases numbered 4, after V lost 1 base and J lost 6 bases. The CDR3 has 14 residues. As DNA, the CDR3 is TGTGCCAGCAGTTTATACCAGGGGGCGAATGGCTACACCTTC. It translates to CASSLYQGANGYTF.

The genes are TRBV30 and TRBJ1-2; the match to TRBD1 covers 7 bases. J gave up 9 bases and V 0 bases, and 7 bases lay outside the gene matches. This CDR3 spans 13 amino acids. CDR1 GTSNPN and CDR2 SVGIG come from the germline V gene (reference sequence). The DNA of the CDR3 is TGTGCCTGGAGTGTACGGAGACAGGGCCGCTACACCTTC. Protein sequence: CAWSVRRQGRYTF.

The V and J genes are TRBV6-6 and TRBJ2-1, with D maybe TRBD2 (6 bases). The V gene's germline CDR1 is MNHNY and CDR2 SVGAGI (reference sequence). This CDR3 has 15 residues. Trimming pared 2 bases from V and 4 bases from J, leaving 12 bases between. The CDR3 nucleotides read TGTGCCAGCAGTTACCTCGGACTAAATTACAATGAGCAGTTCTTC. Translating gives CASSYLGLNYNEQFF.

The chain recombines TRBV5-1 with TRBJ2-2, with 11 bases fitting TRBD1. The CDR3 is made up of 15 amino acids. Germline V gene data show CDR1 as SGHRS and CDR2 as YFSETQ. V trimming: 4 bases; J trimming: 5 bases; junction bases outside the gene matches: 4. CDR3 sequence: CASSPGQGETGELFF. The CDR3 DNA reads as TGCGCCAGCAGCCCGGGACAGGGGGAAACCGGGGAGCTGTTTTTT.